The 20 T cell receptor beta chains below all came from one sample that was sequenced in a study of CD4 T cell repertoires in COVID-19. These memory T cells were uncultured and sequenced directly after ex vivo isolation. Only in-frame clones appear in the TCRdb table, and some are missing; sequencing was by immunoSEQ multiplex PCR. The sample holds around 23,000 clones, about 93% seen once. The sample was circulating follicular helper CD4+ T cells (cTfh) from blood, taken before the COVID-19 pandemic. The receptors stem from a human donor who had COVID-19.

The chain combines TRBV7-9 with TRBJ2-3; 8 bases map to TRBD2. Germline V gene sequence: CDR1 SEHNR, CDR2 FQNEAQ (reference sequence). This CDR3 spans 16 amino acids. The junction had 5 bases not matched to a gene; V was cut back by 1 base and J by 2 bases. This chain's CDR3 is CASSLGTSGVTDTQYF. The CDR3 nucleotides read TGTGCCAGCAGCTTAGGAACTAGCGGAGTCACAGATACGCAGTATTTT.

The chain has TRBV18 and TRBJ2-2; 7 nucleotides align to TRBD2. The CDR3 extends over 17 amino acids. The V segment lost 0 bases and the J segment 5 bases; nucleotides outside the gene matches: 9. The germline V gene has CDR1 KGHSH and CDR2 LQKENI. CDR3 in amino acids: CASSPPNRRGGTGELFF. Written as DNA, the CDR3 is TGTGCCAGCTCACCACCAAACCGGAGGGGAGGGACCGGGGAGCTGTTTTTT.

The V and J genes are TRBV5-1 and TRBJ2-7; D is unresolved. Germline V gene lookup returns CDR1 SGHRS and CDR2 YFSETQ. The ends were cut back, 1 base at V and 1 base at J, with 12 bases in the middle. There are 15 residues in the CDR3. The CDR3 sequence is CASSLNAGLSYEQYF. The CDR3 DNA reads as TGCGCCAGCAGCTTGAACGCAGGTCTTTCCTACGAGCAGTACTTC.

This chain uses TRBV6-1 with TRBJ1-1; D gene unclear. The CDR3 has 11 residues. CDR1 MNHNS and CDR2 SASEGT come from the germline V gene. Trimming removed 7 bases from V and 9 bases from J, with 12 bases in between. The CDR3 coding sequence is TGTGCCAGCACGGAGTACCCCAAAGCTTTCTTT. Its translation is CASTEYPKAFF.

The chain carries TRBV6-1 and TRBJ1-1, with D maybe TRBD1 (6 bases). Germline-derived CDR1 and CDR2 are MNHNS and SASEGT. V lost 3 bases, J lost 7 bases, and 18 bases lay in between. The CDR3 contains 15 residues. In nucleotides, the CDR3 is TGTGCCAGCAGTGAGGCTGGGGGCCCCCAAAATGAAGCTTTCTTT. Encoded protein: CASSEAGGPQNEAFF.

This chain connects TRBV5-6 to TRBJ2-2; D is uncertain. V shed 3 bases and J shed 3 bases, with 3 bases lying between them. Germline V gene lookup returns CDR1 SGHDT and CDR2 YYEEEE. This CDR3 region has 12 residues. This CDR3 is CASSSYTGELFF. CDR3 sequence (DNA): TGTGCCAGCAGCTCTTACACCGGGGAGCTGTTTTTT.

The rearrangement joins TRBV6-1 to TRBJ1-4; D may be TRBD1 (6 bases). Germline V gene lookup returns CDR1 MNHNS and CDR2 SASEGT. The CDR3 runs to 14 residues. Trimming removed 4 bases at V and 3 bases at J, with 9 bases between. The CDR3 DNA sequence: TGTGCCAGCAGTGGCCGGACAGCTAATGAAAAACTGTTTTTT. Protein product: CASSGRTANEKLFF.

A single count supports this clone. V and J are TRBV5-8 and TRBJ2-6, with 7 bases fitting TRBD1. CDR3 length: 16 amino acids. Germline lookup yields CDR1 SGHTS and CDR2 YDEGEE. Germline trimming cut 0 bases from V and 2 bases from J; bases unmatched to any gene: 2. The CDR3 coding sequence is TGTGCCAGCAGCTTGGGTCAGGGGGCTGGGGCCAACGTCCTGACTTTC. Residues: CASSLGQGAGANVLTF. The full variable domain, completed using reference TRBV5-8 and TRBJ2-6, is EAGVTQSPTHLIKTRGQQATLRCSPISGHTSVYWYQQALGLGLQFLLWYDEGEERNRGNFPPRFSGRQFPNYSSELNVNALELEDSALYLCASSLGQGAGANVLTFGAGSRLTVL.

The chain carries TRBV27 and TRBJ1-4, with D unclear. Germline lookup yields CDR1 MNHEY and CDR2 SMNVEV (reference sequence). The CDR3 consists of 13 residues. The ends were cut back, 3 bases at V and 7 bases at J, with 9 bases in the middle. The DNA of the CDR3 is TGTGCCAGCAGTTTTTCTGAGAGTGAAAAACTGTTTTTT. Its translation: CASSFSESEKLFF.

The chain joins TRBV5-6 to TRBJ1-1; perhaps TRBD1 as D (6 bases). The V gene lost 2 bases and the J gene lost 10 bases, with 18 bases spanning the gap. The CDR3 runs to 14 residues. From germline, CDR1 is SGHDT and CDR2 YYEEEE. CDR3 sequence (DNA): TGTGCCAGCAGCTTAACCGGGACACCCAGGGGAGCTTTCTTT. It is translated as CASSLTGTPRGAFF.

The CDR3 DNA sequence: TGCGCCAGCAGCTTGGGAGGTTTCGACACTGAAGCTTTCTTT. Residues: CASSLGGFDTEAFF. The chain combines TRBV5-1 with TRBJ1-1; D is uncertain. V was cut by 0 bases and J by 3 bases, with 9 bases left in between. From germline, CDR1 is SGHRS and CDR2 YFSETQ. The length of the CDR3 is 14 residues.

The rearrangement uses TRBV15 and TRBJ1-2; D is ambiguous. Germline-derived CDR1 and CDR2 are LNHNV and YYDKDF (reference sequence). V lost 1 base and J 6 bases, leaving 12 bases between the germline ends. The CDR3 totals 14 residues. DNA for the CDR3: TGTGCCACCAGCAGAGGCGGGTGGGTAGATGGCTACACCTTC. It specifies CATSRGGWVDGYTF.

This CDR3 is CASSQDYQGNSPLHF. The CDR3, as DNA: TGTGCCAGCAGCCAAGATTACCAGGGGAATTCACCCCTCCACTTT. The rearrangement joins TRBV4-2 to TRBJ1-6; a possible D gene is TRBD1 (6 bases). In germline, CDR1 is LGHNA, CDR2 YNFKEQ. Trimming took 0 bases from V and 7 from J, leaving 10 bases between them. This CDR3 is 15 amino acids long.

This clone appeared once. The V call is TRBV14, the J call TRBJ2-2; maybe TRBD1 (6 bases). CDR1 is SGHDN, CDR2 FVKESK, per germline. This CDR3 comprises 17 residues. Trimming removed 4 bases at V and 5 bases at J, with 20 bases between. In nucleotides, the CDR3 is TGTGCCAGCAGCCGAGAAGTACAGGGAGTGTGGACCGGGGAGCTGTTTTTT. Amino acids: CASSREVQGVWTGELFF.

CDR3 region: CASLSDRSSYNSPLHF. CDR3 in DNA: TGTGCCAGCCTTTCGGATAGGAGCTCCTATAATTCACCCCTCCACTTT. This chain links TRBV6-6 with TRBJ1-6; D remains unclear. The germline gives CDR1 MNHNY, CDR2 SVGAGI (reference sequence). The CDR3 contains 16 residues. V was shortened by 8 bases and J by 0 bases, with 14 bases between the two germline ends.

The V and J genes are TRBV11-2 and TRBJ1-1; tentatively, D is TRBD1 (6 bases). The CDR3 loop spans 14 amino acids. Germline-derived CDR1 and CDR2 are SGHAT and FQNNGV. With 5 bases removed from V and 2 bases from J, the gap between germline ends came to 12 bases. CDR3 amino acids: CASSLAGGNTEAFF. In nucleotides, the CDR3 is TGTGCCAGCAGCCTGGCGGGGGGCAACACTGAAGCTTTCTTT.

The chain joins TRBV11-2 to TRBJ1-3, with no clear D. V was cut by 5 bases and J by 0 bases, with 14 bases left in between. Germline CDR1 and CDR2: SGHAT and FQNNGV. The CDR3 sequence is 16 residues long. CDR3 loop: CASSPRRPSSGNTIYF. CDR3 DNA sequence: TGTGCCAGCAGCCCCAGACGACCTAGCTCTGGAAACACCATATATTTT.

This chain joins TRBV5-1 and TRBJ2-5; 11 bases fit TRBD2. CDR1 is SGHRS, CDR2 YFSETQ, per germline. V dropped 4 bases and J dropped 5; count of bases not matched to a gene: 4. The CDR3 length is 14 residues. The CDR3 spells CASSPGLAVETQYF. CDR3 in DNA: TGCGCCAGCAGCCCGGGACTAGCGGTGGAGACCCAGTACTTC.

V is TRBV30 and J is TRBJ2-1, with D maybe TRBD2 (5 bases). CDR1 is GTSNPN, CDR2 SVGIG, per germline (reference sequence). This CDR3 has 13 residues. The germline V and J ends were trimmed by 5 bases and 5 bases, with 13 bases remaining between them. The chain's CDR3 is CAWVGPGNNEQFF. CDR3 coding DNA: TGTGCCTGGGTGGGTCCCGGGAACAATGAGCAGTTCTTC.

The V gene is TRBV29-1, the J gene TRBJ1-2; 11 nucleotides match TRBD1. Trimming at V came to 4 bases and at J to 8 bases, leaving 6 bases not matched to a gene. CDR1 is SQVTM, CDR2 ANQGSEA, per germline. The CDR3 sequence is 13 residues long. The chain's CDR3 is CSVGTGGIWGYTF. Written as DNA, the CDR3 is TGCAGCGTTGGGACAGGGGGCATATGGGGCTACACCTTC.